A selection of T cell receptor beta chains follows, all from one sample in a study of T cell clones after liver transplantation. Sequencing used immunoSEQ multiplex PCR; TCRdb keeps in-frame clones, though not all of them. The sample contains roughly 97,000 clones, around four fifths of which appear only once. The sequencing here drew on CD4+ T cells from blood, taken before liver transplant. These receptors were collected from a human donor who received a liver transplant. The CDR3 runs from the conserved cysteine through the conserved F or W. D genes are given only for firm matches. Expanded clones get a size class; other rows say once, few or many, or leave the size out.

CDR3aa: CASSLAGGQGQADTQYF
CDR3nt: TGCGCCAGCAGCTTGGCCGGGGGACAGGGACAAGCAGATACGCAGTATTTT
d_gene: TRBD1
abundance: -
v_gene: TRBV5-1
j_gene: TRBJ2-3

CDR3aa: CASSRGDGVEETQYF
CDR3nt: TGTGCCAGCAGCCGCGGGGACGGGGTTGAGGAGACCCAGTACTTC
d_gene: -
abundance: -
v_gene: TRBV7-3
j_gene: TRBJ2-5

CDR3aa: CASSPSTWTSETQYF
CDR3nt: TGTGCCAGCTCACCAAGTACGTGGACAAGTGAGACCCAGTACTTC
d_gene: -
abundance: -
v_gene: TRBV18
j_gene: TRBJ2-5

CDR3aa: CASSQAALAGPSEQYF
CDR3nt: TGTGCCAGCAGCCAAGCGGCATTGGCAGGGCCGAGTGAGCAGTACTTC
d_gene: -
abundance: -
v_gene: TRBV4-2
j_gene: TRBJ2-7

CDR3aa: CASSSRTLNTEAFF
CDR3nt: TGTGCCAGCAGTTCCCGGACCCTAAACACTGAAGCTTTCTTT
d_gene: -
abundance: -
v_gene: TRBV27
j_gene: TRBJ1-1

CDR3aa: CASSSTSSGRIYNEQFF
CDR3nt: TGTGCCAGCAGTTCAACCTCTAGCGGGAGAATCTACAATGAGCAGTTCTTC
d_gene: TRBD2
abundance: -
v_gene: TRBV7-2
j_gene: TRBJ2-1

CDR3aa: CASSLPGGPGNEQFF
CDR3nt: TGTGCCAGCAGCTTACCGGGGGGGCCTGGAAATGAGCAGTTCTTC
d_gene: TRBD2
abundance: few
v_gene: TRBV13
j_gene: TRBJ2-1

CDR3aa: CASSWGRGNGYTF
CDR3nt: TGTGCCAGCAGCTGGGGAAGGGGAAATGGCTACACCTTC
d_gene: -
abundance: -
v_gene: TRBV5-6
j_gene: TRBJ1-2

CDR3aa: CASSQVGPIGGSYEQYF
CDR3nt: TGTGCCAGCAGCCAAGTCGGGCCGATCGGAGGTTCCTACGAGCAGTACTTC
d_gene: -
abundance: -
v_gene: TRBV14
j_gene: TRBJ2-7

CDR3aa: CASSRRGSSQLYEQYF
CDR3nt: TGTGCCAGCAGCAGGCGGGGTTCGTCTCAACTCTACGAGCAGTACTTC
d_gene: -
abundance: -
v_gene: TRBV2
j_gene: TRBJ2-7

CDR3aa: CASSRQENTEAFF
CDR3nt: TGTGCCAGCAGCCGACAGGAGAACACTGAAGCTTTCTTT
d_gene: -
abundance: -
v_gene: TRBV27
j_gene: TRBJ1-1

CDR3aa: CAAGRGENSPLHF
CDR3nt: TGTGCCGCCGGGCGAGGGGAGAATTCACCCCTCCACTTT
d_gene: -
abundance: -
v_gene: TRBV27
j_gene: TRBJ1-6

CDR3aa: CASSSGLAGHTQYF
CDR3nt: TGTGCCAGCAGCTCAGGACTAGCGGGACATACGCAGTATTTT
d_gene: TRBD2
abundance: -
v_gene: TRBV7-9
j_gene: TRBJ2-3

CDR3aa: CASSTAGTSNNEQFF
CDR3nt: TGCGCCAGCAGCACTGCCGGGACTAGTAACAATGAGCAGTTCTTC
d_gene: TRBD2
abundance: -
v_gene: TRBV5-1
j_gene: TRBJ2-1

CDR3aa: CASSPSVWRGTEAFF
CDR3nt: TGTGCCAGCAGCCCATCAGTCTGGCGAGGCACTGAAGCTTTCTTT
d_gene: -
abundance: -
v_gene: TRBV6-5
j_gene: TRBJ1-1

CDR3aa: CASSAGPVNEKLFF
CDR3nt: TGTGCCAGTAGCGCAGGACCGGTTAATGAAAAACTGTTTTTT
d_gene: -
abundance: -
v_gene: TRBV19
j_gene: TRBJ1-4

CDR3aa: CASSQGVQGLSYEQYF
CDR3nt: TGCGCCAGCAGCCAAGGGGTCCAGGGACTCTCCTACGAGCAGTACTTC
d_gene: -
abundance: -
v_gene: TRBV4-1
j_gene: TRBJ2-7

CDR3aa: CASSLERLGGTEAFF
CDR3nt: TGTGCCAGCAGCTTAGAGCGGTTAGGAGGGACTGAAGCTTTCTTT
d_gene: -
abundance: -
v_gene: TRBV7-2
j_gene: TRBJ1-1

CDR3aa: CASSRGDNMNTEAFF
CDR3nt: TGTGCCAGTAGTAGGGGGGACAACATGAACACTGAAGCTTTCTTT
d_gene: -
abundance: -
v_gene: TRBV19
j_gene: TRBJ1-1

CDR3aa: CASSPQRETQYF
CDR3nt: TGTGCCAGCAGCCCGCAACGGGAGACCCAGTACTTC
d_gene: -
abundance: -
v_gene: TRBV11-1
j_gene: TRBJ2-5

CDR3aa: CASKDSEVYEQYF
CDR3nt: TGTGCCAGCAAGGACAGTGAAGTTTACGAGCAGTACTTC
d_gene: -
abundance: -
v_gene: TRBV2
j_gene: TRBJ2-7

CDR3aa: CASSLAHSSSGYTF
CDR3nt: TGTGCCAGCAGCTTAGCGCACAGTTCGTCTGGCTACACCTTC
d_gene: -
abundance: few
v_gene: TRBV7-9
j_gene: TRBJ1-2

CDR3aa: CASSPGQGTAEAFF
CDR3nt: TGTGCCAGCAGTCCGGGACAGGGAACCGCTGAAGCTTTCTTT
d_gene: TRBD1
abundance: once
v_gene: TRBV9
j_gene: TRBJ1-1

CDR3aa: CASSSGTSGGVYEQYF
CDR3nt: TGCGCCAGCAGCTCAGGGACTAGCGGGGGCGTCTACGAGCAGTACTTC
d_gene: TRBD2
abundance: once
v_gene: TRBV5-1
j_gene: TRBJ2-7

CDR3aa: CASSSTTGLNTEAFF
CDR3nt: TGTGCCAGCAGTTCTACGACAGGGTTGAACACTGAAGCTTTCTTT
d_gene: TRBD1
abundance: -
v_gene: TRBV6-5
j_gene: TRBJ1-1

CDR3aa: CASSQSSLGMEGYGYTF
CDR3nt: TGCGCCAGCAGCCAGTCGAGCTTGGGAATGGAGGGCTATGGCTACACCTTC
d_gene: -
abundance: -
v_gene: TRBV4-1
j_gene: TRBJ1-2

CDR3aa: CATSRAGSGANVLTF
CDR3nt: TGTGCCACCAGCAGGGCGGGCTCTGGGGCCAACGTCCTGACTTTC
d_gene: -
abundance: -
v_gene: TRBV15
j_gene: TRBJ2-6

CDR3aa: CASSLIPVGGTNEKLFF
CDR3nt: TGTGCCAGCAGCTTGATCCCCGTCGGGGGAACTAATGAAAAACTGTTTTTT
d_gene: -
abundance: -
v_gene: TRBV5-5
j_gene: TRBJ1-4

CDR3aa: CASAPREGTYEQYF
CDR3nt: TGTGCCAGCGCCCCCAGGGAGGGGACCTACGAGCAGTACTTC
d_gene: TRBD2
abundance: few
v_gene: TRBV11-1
j_gene: TRBJ2-7

CDR3aa: CASSPDFGRTDTQYF
CDR3nt: TGTGCCAGCAGCCCGGACTTTGGACGCACAGATACGCAGTATTTT
d_gene: -
abundance: -
v_gene: TRBV5-5
j_gene: TRBJ2-3

CDR3aa: CASSPRTSGGKETQYF
CDR3nt: TGTGCCAGTAGTCCTCGGACTAGCGGGGGGAAAGAGACCCAGTACTTC
d_gene: TRBD2
abundance: -
v_gene: TRBV19
j_gene: TRBJ2-5